This T cell receptor (beta chain) is drawn from a study of molecular identifiers for immune sequencing clone quantification. General study points: For highly expanded clones, sizes could be underestimated when identical TCR molecules share a barcode. Over 99% of CMV-specific effector molecules, but under 1% of naive ones, were in clones above 20 copies.

It was with previously described methods and listed TCR primers that bulk TCR libraries were made. TCRdb called the PCR reads again in MiXCR, with one record for every CDR3 protein. The repertoire holds about 320,000 distinct CDR3 sequences, with roughly 23% as singletons. This CDR3 has 14 amino acids. Germline CDR1 and CDR2: ENHRY and SYGVKD. V was trimmed by 5 bases and J by 6 bases, leaving 17 bases between them. Comments on this clonotype: What it recognizes is unknown.

The rearrangement uses TRBV10-3 and TRBJ2-7, with D possibly TRBD2 on 5 matching bases. Input material: naive CD8+ T cells from blood, with Jurkat cell RNA spiked in. Subset meaning: FACS-sorted CD8+CD4-CCR7+CD45RA+ naive T cells. This receptor was taken from a human donor in good health. Some libraries in this study had Jurkat cell RNA spiked in. DNA of the CDR3: TGTGCCATCAGTTATGCCCAGACCGAGGGCGAGCAGTACTTC. The encoded protein is CAISYAQTEGEQYF.